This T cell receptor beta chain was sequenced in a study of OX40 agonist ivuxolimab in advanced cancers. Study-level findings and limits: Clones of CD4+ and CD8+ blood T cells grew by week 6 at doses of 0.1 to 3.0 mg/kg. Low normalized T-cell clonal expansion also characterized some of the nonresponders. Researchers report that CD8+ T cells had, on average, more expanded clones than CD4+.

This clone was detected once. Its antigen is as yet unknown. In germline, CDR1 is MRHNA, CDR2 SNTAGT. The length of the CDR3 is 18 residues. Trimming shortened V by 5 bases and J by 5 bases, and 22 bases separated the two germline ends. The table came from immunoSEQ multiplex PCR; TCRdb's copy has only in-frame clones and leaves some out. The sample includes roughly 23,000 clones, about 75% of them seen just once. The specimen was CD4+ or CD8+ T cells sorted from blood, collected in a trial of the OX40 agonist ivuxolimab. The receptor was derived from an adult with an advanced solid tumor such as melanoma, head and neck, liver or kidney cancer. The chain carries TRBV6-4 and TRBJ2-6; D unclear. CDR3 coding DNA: TGTGCCAGCAGTAACCTTGACTCACGACAAAGTCGGGCCAACGTCCTGACTTTC. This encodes CASSNLDSRQSRANVLTF.